This T cell receptor beta chain was captured in a study of blood T cell repertoires in COVID-19. In the original analysis: Reference gene primer amplification gave estimated nucleated cell counts. Assay: immunoSEQ multiplex PCR; the TCRdb copy retains only in-frame clones and omits some. V and J calls and clone size come straight from that table; D and trimming were deduced from the DNA. In the table there are 150,000 to 200,000 clones, 90% to 95% of which are singletons. V lost 3 bases, J lost 7 bases, and 15 bases lay in between. This CDR3 spans 15 amino acids. Per the germline V gene, CDR1 is LNHDA and CDR2 is SQIVND (reference sequence).

V gene TRBV19 combines with J gene TRBJ2-2, with D possibly being TRBD2 (6 bases). The receptor was isolated from a woman aged 50 to 60 with acute or convalescent COVID-19. Sequenced: peripheral blood. CDR3: CASSMDYLRGGELFF. DNA of the CDR3: TGTGCCAGTAGTATGGACTACTTACGGGGCGGGGAGCTGTTTTTT.